A single sample is the source of the 12 T cell receptor gamma chains below, sequenced in a study of Vδ1+ human thymocytes. Notes on the study in general: Highly polyclonal TRG and TRD repertoires with Gaussian CDR3 length distributions appeared in thymus.

What these receptors recognize is not known. The template was reverse-transcribed extracted RNA. The CDR3 regions were amplified by multiplex PCR from V-gene primers to a constant-region primer. TCRdb fed the multiplex PCR reads into CATT to redo clone calling. Of tens of thousands of gamma-chain clones listed, roughly 15% are singletons. Material for sequencing was Vdelta1+ gamma-delta thymocytes from the thymus. Subset specified: FACS-sorted CD3+ TCRalphabeta- TCRVdelta1+ TCRVdelta2- thymocytes. The receptors stem from a child in the first two years of life who had congenital heart surgery.

This clone was counted a few times. The J gene is TRGJ1 or TRGJ2, the V gene TRGV8. Germline V gene lookup returns CDR1 VENAVY and CDR2 YDSYNSRV. J was trimmed by 4 bases and V by 4 bases; bases with no gene match: 7. CDR3 length: 13 residues. CDR3 nucleotides: TGTGCCACCTGGGACCACCTCTATTATAAGAAACTCTTT. This translates into CATWDHLYYKKLF.

A word on this clone: The junction departs from the called germline gene at one end, perhaps through a read error. The rearrangement joins TRGV9 to TRGJ1 or TRGJ2. Germline CDR1 is GITISATS and CDR2 is ISYDGTV (reference sequence). The CDR3 has 11 amino acids. CDR3 nucleotides: TGTGCCTTGTGGGAGAATTATGAGAAACTCTTT. Protein sequence: CALWENYEKLF.

This clone has only a few counts. The chain combines TRGV2 with TRGJ1 or TRGJ2. The CDR3 is 13 residues long. With V trimmed by 0 bases and J by 5 bases, 4 bases remained unmatched. From germline, CDR1 is EGSNGY and CDR2 YDSYNSKV. The CDR3 loop reads CATWDGQDYKKLF. DNA for the CDR3: TGTGCCACCTGGGACGGGCAGGATTATAAGAAACTCTTT.

Only a few counts were recorded for this clone. The chain has TRGV9 and TRGJ1 or TRGJ2. This CDR3 is 14 amino acids long. The V and J ends lost 0 bases and 7 bases, in that order; junction bases with no gene match: 9. CDR1 is GITISATS, CDR2 ISYDGTV, per germline (reference sequence). The CDR3 is CALWEVDLGYKKLF. CDR3 in DNA: TGTGCCTTGTGGGAGGTGGATCTAGGCTATAAGAAACTCTTT.

The rearrangement uses TRGV2 and TRGJ1 or TRGJ2. The CDR3 spans 15 residues. J lost 1 base, V lost 0 bases, and 6 bases had no gene match. Germline CDR1 is EGSNGY and CDR2 is YDSYNSKV. CDR3 sequence (DNA): TGTGCCACCTGGGACGGGTTCGGCAATTATTATAAGAAACTCTTT. Amino acid sequence: CATWDGFGNYYKKLF.

The rearrangement joins TRGV8 to TRGJ1 or TRGJ2. Looked up from germline, CDR1 is VENAVY and CDR2 is YDSYNSRV. This CDR3 spans 12 amino acids. Trimming removed 5 bases from V and 6 bases from J; junction bases left unmatched: 7. The CDR3 DNA follows: TGTGCCACCTGGGCAGTAGGTTATAAGAAACTCTTT. Translation: CATWAVGYKKLF.

In its sample, this clone was seen a few times. V is TRGV8 and J is TRGJ1 or TRGJ2. The junction had 14 bases not matched to a gene; V was cut back by 0 bases and J by 0 bases. Germline loops: CDR1 VENAVY, CDR2 YDSYNSRV. The CDR3 sequence is 18 residues long. CDR3 residues: CATWDRSLDGQNYYKKLF. The CDR3 region has the DNA TGTGCCACCTGGGATAGGTCCTTGGATGGACAGAATTATTATAAGAAACTCTTT.

Remarks on this clone: The junction departs from the called germline gene at one end, perhaps through a read error. The chain employs TRGV8 and TRGJ1 or TRGJ2. CDR1 is VENAVY and CDR2 is YDSYNSRV in the germline V gene. This CDR3 spans 13 amino acids. The CDR3 sequence is CATWVALYYKKLF. In nucleotides, the CDR3 is TGCGCCACCTGGGTCGCCCTCTATTATAAGAAACTCTTT.

This clone appeared a few times. An end of the junction differs from the germline gene, which may be a read error. The genes are TRGV4 and TRGJ1 or TRGJ2. Germline values: CDR1 EGSTGY, CDR2 YDSYTSSV. The CDR3 sequence is 14 residues long. This CDR3 reads CATWNGPREYKKLF. The DNA for the CDR3 is TGTGCCACCTGGAATGGACCACGGGAGTATAAGAAACTCTTT.

This clone was seen a handful of times. This may stem from a read error, because a much larger clone lies one nucleotide away. The gene calls are TRGV5 and TRGJ1 or TRGJ2. V lost 6 bases, J lost 4 bases, and 3 bases stayed unmatched. Germline values: CDR1 VINAFY, CDR2 YDVSNSKD. CDR3 size: 11 residues. The CDR3 nucleotides read TGTGCCACCTGGTACTATTATAAGAAACTCTTT. Its protein is CATWYYYKKLF.

The chain combines TRGV9 with TRGJ1 or TRGJ2. The V segment lost 5 bases and the J segment 11 bases; nucleotides outside the gene matches: 6. Germline CDR1 GITISATS, CDR2 ISYDGTV (reference sequence). This CDR3 comprises 10 residues. Written as DNA, the CDR3 is TGTGCCTTGTGGGGAGGGGAGAAACTCTTT. As protein: CALWGGEKLF.

There are a few counts of this clone. This sequence joins TRGV9 and TRGJ1 or TRGJ2. The germline CDR1 and CDR2 sequences are GITISATS and ISYDGTV (reference sequence). There are 14 residues in the CDR3. With 1 base clipped from V and 3 bases from J, the junction kept 6 bases outside the gene matches. The chain's CDR3 is CALWEVCGYYKKLF. CDR3 in DNA: TGTGCCTTGTGGGAGGTCTGTGGTTATTATAAGAAACTCTTT.